The next 2 T cell receptor beta chains were all read from a single sample in a study of cytomegalovirus exposure and HLA in healthy donors. The PCR had 60 Vbeta and 13 Jbeta primers. The repertoire was sequenced with immunoSEQ multiplex PCR; TCRdb's copy has only in-frame clones and lacks some. The table shows approximately 170,000 clones, with around two thirds occurring only once. Sequences were obtained from PBMCs. These receptors all stem from a man aged 35-49 years in good health and CMV-seronegative.

CDR3 DNA: TGTGCCAGCAGCCGACAGGTCCGGGGAGAAGAGACCCAGTACTTC. It is translated as CASSRQVRGEETQYF. The chain recombines TRBV5-4 with TRBJ2-5; tentative D call: TRBD1 (6 bases). Trimming shortened V by 4 bases and J by 3 bases, and 16 bases separated the two germline ends. The germline CDR1 and CDR2 sequences are SGHNT and YYREEE (reference sequence). The CDR3 is 15 amino acids.

This chain uses TRBV2 with TRBJ2-3; 8 bases map to TRBD2. With V trimmed by 3 bases and J by 2 bases, 1 base remained unmatched. This CDR3 region has 14 residues. Germline V lookup: CDR1 SNHLY, CDR2 FYNNEI. The CDR3 bases are TGTGCCAGCAGTGAGACTAGCGACACAGATACGCAGTATTTT. Its translation: CASSETSDTDTQYF.